These 32 T cell receptor beta chains share one sample of origin, sequenced in a study of blood T cell repertoires in COVID-19. The assay was immunoSEQ multiplex PCR, and TCRdb's table has in-frame clones only and misses some. The sample has about 150,000 clones, roughly 80% seen once. Sequenced: PBMCs or T cells enriched from blood (not recorded which). Every receptor here comes from a middle-aged woman who had recovered from COVID-19.

The gene calls are TRBV9 and TRBJ2-1, with TRBD1 matching over 10 bases. CDR3 length: 16 amino acids. Germline trimming cut 4 bases from V and 4 bases from J; bases unmatched to any gene: 8. Germline values: CDR1 SGDLS, CDR2 YYNGEE. For the CDR3, the DNA is TGTGCCAGCAGCTTTAAGGACAGGGGGGGATACAATGAGCAGTTCTTC. Amino acids: CASSFKDRGGYNEQFF.

The genes are TRBV4-1 and TRBJ2-7; 9 nucleotides agree with TRBD1. The V gene's germline CDR1 is MGHRA and CDR2 YSYEKL. This CDR3 has 15 amino acids. Losses at the gene ends were 3 bases for V and 4 bases for J; bases not matched to a gene: 7. The CDR3 spells CASSQGQGISYEQYF. The CDR3 DNA follows: TGCGCCAGCAGCCAGGGACAGGGTATAAGTTACGAGCAGTACTTC.

The V gene is TRBV25-1, the J gene TRBJ2-7; 8 bases fit TRBD1. In germline, CDR1 is MGHDK, CDR2 SYGVNS. The length of the CDR3 is 13 residues. Trimming removed 6 bases from V and 5 bases from J; junction bases left unmatched: 6. CDR3 nucleotides: TGTGCCAGCAGCCGGACAGGGAACAACGAGCAGTACTTC. This translates into CASSRTGNNEQYF.

The rearrangement joins TRBV2 to TRBJ2-3, with 10 bases identical to TRBD2. CDR1 is SNHLY, CDR2 FYNNEI, per germline. This CDR3 comprises 14 residues. Trimming at V came to 9 bases and at J to 3 bases, leaving 6 bases not matched to a gene. For the CDR3, the DNA is TGTGCCAGTAACCTAGCGGGAGTGACAGATACGCAGTATTTT. Amino acids: CASNLAGVTDTQYF.

The rearrangement links TRBV5-4 to TRBJ2-7, with D possibly matching TRBD1 (6 bases). Germline lookup yields CDR1 SGHNT and CDR2 YYREEE (reference sequence). Trimming cost V 4 bases and J 4 bases, with 15 bases left between them. This CDR3 contains 14 residues. Here the CDR3 DNA reads TGTGCCAGCAGCCTGGAGGTGGGGGCTTACGAGCAGTACTTC. Amino acids: CASSLEVGAYEQYF.

The chain links TRBV6-6 to TRBJ2-2; 9 bases fit TRBD2. The length of the CDR3 is 15 residues. The germline CDR1 and CDR2 sequences are MNHNY and SVGAGI (reference sequence). The J segment lost 1 base and the V segment lost 5 bases, leaving 2 bases of the junction unmatched. CDR3 protein: CASSQTSGNTGELFF. The CDR3 region has the DNA TGTGCCAGCAGTCAGACTAGCGGGAACACCGGGGAGCTGTTTTTT.

A single count supports this clone. The chain recombines TRBV6-5 with TRBJ2-1; weak D call: TRBD1 (6 bases). The germline V and J ends were trimmed by 5 bases and 1 base, with 12 bases remaining between them. This CDR3 has 15 residues. Germline lookup yields CDR1 MNHEY and CDR2 SVGAGI. The CDR3 sequence: CASSRDTPSYNEQFF. The CDR3 bases are TGTGCCAGCAGTCGGGACACCCCATCCTACAATGAGCAGTTCTTC.

V usage is TRBV5-6 and J usage is TRBJ2-1, with D maybe TRBD2 (5 bases). Trimming removed 4 bases from V and 8 bases from J, with 19 bases in between. The CDR3 loop spans 15 amino acids. Germline-derived CDR1 and CDR2 are SGHDT and YYEEEE. CDR3 region: CASSAGPGPLDEQFF. CDR3 DNA: TGTGCCAGCAGCGCGGGCCCTGGTCCTTTGGATGAGCAGTTCTTC. The full variable domain, its missing parts supplied by reference TRBV5-6 and TRBJ2-1, is DAGVTQSPTHLIKTRGQQVTLRCSPKSGHDTVSWYQQALGQGPQFIFQYYEEEERQRGNFPDRFSGHQFPNYSSELNVNALLLGDSALYLCASSAGPGPLDEQFFGPGTRLTVL.

The rearrangement links TRBV5-1 to TRBJ1-2, with 8 positions matching TRBD1. Looked up from germline, CDR1 is SGHRS and CDR2 is YFSETQ. V lost 4 bases to trimming and J lost 2 bases; unmatched junction nucleotides: 7. The CDR3 runs to 15 residues. For the CDR3, the DNA is TGCGCCAGCAGCCCCTGGACAGGGTCCAACTATGGCTACACCTTC. The encoded protein is CASSPWTGSNYGYTF.

This sequence joins TRBV11-2 and TRBJ2-3; 9 bases align to TRBD2. The germline CDR1 and CDR2 sequences are SGHAT and FQNNGV. V gave up 3 bases and J gave up 5 bases; unmatched junction bases: 6. The CDR3 is 15 residues long. The CDR3 DNA reads as TGTGCCAGCAGCTTCCTTAGCGGGGGTGTAGATACGCAGTATTTT. It specifies CASSFLSGGVDTQYF.

The V call is TRBV27, the J call TRBJ1-5; 8 bases line up with TRBD1. This CDR3 has 15 amino acids. Germline V lookup: CDR1 MNHEY, CDR2 SMNVEV (reference sequence). Losses at the gene ends were 3 bases for V and 2 bases for J; bases not matched to a gene: 3. This chain's CDR3 is CASSFTGQGNQPQHF. CDR3 in DNA: TGTGCCAGCAGTTTTACGGGACAGGGCAATCAGCCCCAGCATTTT.

The chain couples TRBV7-2 to TRBJ2-7; 8 positions match TRBD1. This CDR3 is built from 12 residues. V lost 8 bases and J lost 5; bases outside the gene matches: 5. CDR1 SGHTA and CDR2 FQGNSA come from the germline V gene. CDR3 nucleotide sequence: TGTGCCAGCCAGGGGGCGCGACACGAGCAGTACTTC. This gives the protein CASQGARHEQYF. Using reference TRBV7-2 and TRBJ2-7 for the parts outside the CDR3, the full variable domain is GAGVSQSPSNKVTEKGKDVELRCDPISGHTALYWYRQSLGQGLEFLIYFQGNSAPDKSGLPSDRFSAERTGGSVSTLTIQRTQQEDSAVYLCASQGARHEQYFGPGTRLTVT.

The chain employs TRBV19 and TRBJ2-3; TRBD2 is a possible D gene (7 bases). Germline V gene data show CDR1 as LNHDA and CDR2 as SQIVND (reference sequence). The CDR3 is 15 amino acids. V was trimmed by 5 bases and J by 2 bases, leaving 14 bases between them. The CDR3 region has the DNA TGTGCCAGTAGTTGGGGGGGGGCCCTCACAGATACGCAGTATTTT. Protein sequence: CASSWGGALTDTQYF. Combining the CDR3 with reference TRBV19 and TRBJ2-3 gives the whole variable domain DGGITQSPKYLFRKEGQNVTLSCEQNLNHDAMYWYRQDPGQGLRLIYYSQIVNDFQKGDIAEGYSVSREKKESFPLTVTSAQKNPTAFYLCASSWGGALTDTQYFGPGTRLTVL.

V gene TRBV5-1 combines with J gene TRBJ2-3; 9 nucleotides align to TRBD1. CDR3 length equals 14 residues. V was clipped by 4 bases and J by 4 bases; unmatched bases: 4. Germline loops: CDR1 SGHRS, CDR2 YFSETQ. The CDR3 spells CASSPTGGADTQYF. The CDR3 nucleotides read TGCGCCAGCAGCCCAACAGGGGGCGCAGATACGCAGTATTTT.

The chain couples TRBV4-1 to TRBJ2-3; the D is unclear. Germline V gene sequence: CDR1 MGHRA, CDR2 YSYEKL. V lost 1 base and J 7 bases, leaving 6 bases between the germline ends. The CDR3 has 12 amino acids. The CDR3 here is CASSQVLNTQYF. CDR3 in DNA: TGCGCCAGCAGCCAAGTATTAAATACGCAGTATTTT.

The CDR3 protein is CASSQDRGRGDYGYTF. DNA for the CDR3: TGTGCCAGCAGCCAAGATCGGGGCAGGGGAGACTATGGCTACACCTTC. The chain recombines TRBV3-1 (or the pseudogene TRBV3-2) with TRBJ1-2; TRBD1 is a possible D gene (6 bases). This CDR3 is 16 amino acids long. Germline V gene lookup returns CDR1 LGHDT and CDR2 YNNKEL (reference sequence). V was pared by 0 bases and J by 3 bases, with 14 bases between.

The CDR3 is CASRVGQYVDYTF. The DNA for the CDR3 is TGTGCCAGCAGGGTAGGACAGTATGTAGACTACACCTTC. The rearrangement joins TRBV6-5 to TRBJ1-2, with D possibly being TRBD1 (6 bases). The germline V gene has CDR1 MNHEY and CDR2 SVGAGI. Deletions cut 6 bases from V and 10 bases from J, with 18 bases between. The CDR3 spans 13 residues.

The chain employs TRBV18 and TRBJ1-1; D gene uncertain. V lost 2 bases to trimming and J lost 3 bases, with 7 bases between them. This CDR3 is built from 13 residues. Germline values: CDR1 KGHSH, CDR2 LQKENI. The CDR3 loop is CASSPSGHTEAFF. Here the CDR3 DNA reads TGTGCCAGCTCACCAAGCGGCCACACTGAAGCTTTCTTT.

V gene TRBV6-5 combines with J gene TRBJ2-7, with D perhaps matching TRBD2 (6 bases). In germline, CDR1 is MNHEY, CDR2 SVGAGI. Trimming took off 0 bases at V and 3 bases at J, with 12 bases between the two ends. The length of the CDR3 is 15 residues. CDR3 in DNA: TGTGCCAGCAGTTACTCGGAGGGGCGGTTCTACGAGCAGTACTTC. Its translation is CASSYSEGRFYEQYF.

In the case of this clone: One junction end does not reproduce the germline sequence, and a read error may be involved. The chain combines TRBV7-7 with TRBJ2-1; TRBD2 matches 13 bases. This CDR3 is built from 15 residues. Germline CDR1 is SSHAT and CDR2 is FNYEAQ (reference sequence). The CDR3 DNA reads TGTGCTAGCAGCGAAACTAGCGGGGGGGGTCATGAGCAGTTCTTC. Encoded protein: CASSETSGGGHEQFF.

This clone has just one count. The rearrangement links TRBV18 to TRBJ2-2, with TRBD1 matching 7 bases. Losses at the gene ends were 2 bases for V and 4 bases for J; bases not matched to a gene: 4. Germline V gene data show CDR1 as KGHSH and CDR2 as LQKENI. This CDR3 contains 15 residues. Here the CDR3 reads CASSPTGTATGELFF. Written as DNA, the CDR3 is TGTGCCAGCTCACCAACCGGGACAGCCACCGGGGAGCTGTTTTTT.

This rearrangement joins TRBV6-5 to TRBJ1-4, with 8 bases fitting TRBD1. The CDR3 runs to 14 residues. Trimming cost V 8 bases and J 7 bases; bases outside gene matches: 9. Germline V lookup: CDR1 MNHEY, CDR2 SVGAGI. CDR3: CASGWGQVAEKLFF. The CDR3 bases are TGTGCCAGCGGGTGGGGACAGGTCGCTGAAAAACTGTTTTTT.

V gene TRBV27 combines with J gene TRBJ2-7; D not certain. CDR3 length equals 11 residues. Germline lookup yields CDR1 MNHEY and CDR2 SMNVEV (reference sequence). Trimming removed 7 bases at V and 5 bases at J, with 9 bases between. The CDR3 protein is CASKRGHEQYF. The CDR3, as DNA: TGTGCCAGCAAGCGAGGCCACGAGCAGTACTTC.

The chain links TRBV6-5 to TRBJ1-2; tentative D call: TRBD1 (5 bases). V was cut by 8 bases and J by 0 bases, with 16 bases left in between. The germline CDR1 and CDR2 sequences are MNHEY and SVGAGI. CDR3 length: 15 residues. CDR3 sequence: CASAGGWGPNYGYTF. In nucleotides, the CDR3 is TGTGCCAGCGCGGGGGGATGGGGTCCTAACTATGGCTACACCTTC.

This clone was observed a handful of times. The rearrangement joins TRBV29-1 to TRBJ1-1; D is perhaps TRBD1 (5 bases). The V end lost 8 bases, the J end lost 4 bases, and 14 bases lay between the germline ends. The germline V gene has CDR1 SQVTM and CDR2 ANQGSEA. This CDR3 comprises 12 residues. CDR3 DNA: TGCAGCTCCAGGGAGGCAGGCACTGAAGCTTTCTTT. Its translation is CSSREAGTEAFF.

This rearrangement joins TRBV19 to TRBJ1-1; D might be TRBD1 (6 bases). This CDR3 is built from 13 residues. Germline V lookup: CDR1 LNHDA, CDR2 SQIVND (reference sequence). V lost 3 bases to trimming and J lost 5 bases, with 10 bases between them. The CDR3 DNA sequence: TGTGCCAGTAGTATCACAGGGAGTACTGAAGCTTTCTTT. It is translated as CASSITGSTEAFF.

This clone appeared once. The chain carries TRBV4-2 and TRBJ2-1; 8 bases line up with TRBD2. Looked up from germline, CDR1 is LGHNA and CDR2 is YNFKEQ. V lost 1 base to trimming and J lost 13 bases; unmatched junction nucleotides: 9. The CDR3 consists of 14 residues. For the CDR3, the DNA is TGTGCCAGCAGCCAAGGACCGCGGGAGGTAGACCAGTTCTTC. Its translation: CASSQGPREVDQFF.

The chain employs TRBV30 and TRBJ1-6; TRBD1 matches 7 bases. CDR3 length: 13 amino acids. The J segment lost 6 bases and the V segment lost 5 bases, leaving 4 bases of the junction unmatched. From germline, CDR1 is GTSNPN and CDR2 SVGIG (reference sequence). CDR3 sequence reads: CAWQGQPNSPLHF. CDR3 bases: TGTGCCTGGCAGGGACAGCCTAATTCACCCCTCCACTTT.

The rearrangement uses TRBV14 and TRBJ2-7; D uncertain. The V end lost 1 base, the J end lost 5 bases, and 9 bases lay between the germline ends. Germline V gene lookup returns CDR1 SGHDN and CDR2 FVKESK. The CDR3 length is 13 residues. As DNA, the CDR3 is TGTGCCAGCAGCCAAGCAGGATACCACGAGCAGTACTTC. Translation gives CASSQAGYHEQYF. The variable domain in full, with the rest retrieved from reference TRBV14 and TRBJ2-7, is EAGVTQFPSHSVIEKGQTVTLRCDPISGHDNLYWYRRVMGKEIKFLLHFVKESKQDESGMPNNRFLAERTGGTYSTLKVQPAELEDSGVYFCASSQAGYHEQYFGPGTRLTVT.

Note on this clone: The identical CDR3 is also encoded by other nucleotide sequences in the sample. The chain combines TRBV29-1 with TRBJ2-5, with a tentative D call TRBD2 (6 bases). The CDR3 extends over 13 amino acids. Trimming left V 4 bases short and J 1 base short, with 10 bases between. Germline CDR1 and CDR2: SQVTM and ANQGSEA. The CDR3 DNA reads as TGCAGCGTTGGGGCGGGACTCCAAGAGACCCAGTACTTC. Translated, it gives CSVGAGLQETQYF. The whole variable domain, remainder taken from reference TRBV29-1 and TRBJ2-5, is SAVISQKPSRDICQRGTSLTIQCQVDSQVTMMFWYRQQPGQSLTLIATANQGSEATYESGFVIDKFPISRPNLTFSTLTVSNMSPEDSSIYLCSVGAGLQETQYFGPGTRLLVL.

The chain joins TRBV12-5 to TRBJ1-4; tentatively, D is TRBD1 (6 bases). Trimming pared 6 bases from V and 8 bases from J, leaving 16 bases between. Germline V gives CDR1 LGHNT, CDR2 FRNRAP. This CDR3 spans 14 amino acids. The CDR3 loop reads CASGPRGADEKLFF. The CDR3 region has the DNA TGTGCTAGTGGACCCCGGGGGGCTGACGAAAAACTGTTTTTT.

The V gene is TRBV27, the J gene TRBJ2-3; 9 nucleotides agree with TRBD2. Germline trimming cut 5 bases from V and 0 bases from J; bases unmatched to any gene: 6. The CDR3 is 16 residues long. The germline gives CDR1 MNHEY, CDR2 SMNVEV (reference sequence). The CDR3 nucleotides read TGTGCCAGCAGTCTAAGCGGGGGGCAAAGCACAGATACGCAGTATTTT. Protein: CASSLSGGQSTDTQYF.